This T cell receptor (beta chain) appears in the sequencing data of a study of blood T cell repertoires in COVID-19. Study details: The origin of the acute and convalescent COVID-19 samples was the United States, Italy and Spain. In each case, the material was cDNA or gDNA derived from T cells, B-cell-depleted T cells, or PBMCs.

This clone was found a few times. In the original workflow: Estimation of nucleated cell counts relied on the amplification of reference gene primers. Sequenced by immunoSEQ multiplex PCR; TCRdb stores in-frame clones only, minus some. From that table come the V and J calls and clone size; the DNA was used to work out D and trimming. The sample comprises approximately 190,000 clones, around 84% of which are singletons, and around 15% rests with the top ten. This CDR3 region has 10 residues. In germline, CDR1 is SQVTM, CDR2 ANQGSEA. Trimming shortened V by 8 bases and J by 5 bases, and 9 bases separated the two germline ends.

The chain joins TRBV29-1 to TRBJ1-1; D not resolved. Input material: peripheral blood. The TCR comes from a man aged 25 to 40 with active or convalescent COVID-19. CDR3 amino acids: CSPQETEAFF. CDR3 DNA: TGCAGCCCCCAGGAAACTGAAGCTTTCTTT.